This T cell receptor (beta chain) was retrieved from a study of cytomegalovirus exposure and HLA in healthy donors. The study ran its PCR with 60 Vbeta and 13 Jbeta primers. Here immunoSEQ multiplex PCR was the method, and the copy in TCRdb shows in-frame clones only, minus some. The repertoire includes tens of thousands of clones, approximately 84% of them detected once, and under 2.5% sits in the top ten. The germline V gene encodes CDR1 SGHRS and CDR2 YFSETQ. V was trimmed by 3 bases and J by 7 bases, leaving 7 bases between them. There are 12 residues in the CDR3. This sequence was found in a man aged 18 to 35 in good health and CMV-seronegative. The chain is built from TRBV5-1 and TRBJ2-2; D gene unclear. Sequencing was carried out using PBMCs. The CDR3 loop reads CASSWAGGELFF. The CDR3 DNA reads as TGCGCCAGCAGCTGGGCTGGCGGGGAGCTGTTTTTT.